This record concerns one TCR beta chain sequence. As yet, its antigen is unknown. This entry is derived from a study of Graves' ophthalmopathy and Graves' hyperthyroidism. Study-wide background: Peripheral blood was collected at initial diagnosis, before any treatment. Study-level points and caveats: Thyroid clonotypes that were expanded above 0.001 frequency mostly also appeared in blood.

The TCR beta CDR3 regions underwent amplification from RNA transcripts. RT-PCR in the first round used HTBI primers; a second-round multiplex PCR followed. TCRdb fed the multiplex PCR reads into MiXCR, producing one record per CDR3 protein. The repertoire has approximately 380,000 distinct CDR3 sequences, 20% to 25% of them found once; the top ten carry under 3.5%. Newly diagnosed, the hyperthyroidism patients had under 2 months' duration and were aged 18 to 65. PBMCs were obtained from roughly 9.5 ml of fresh peripheral blood. V dropped 6 bases and J dropped 3 bases, with 12 bases sitting between them. The CDR3 runs 14 residues. Germline CDR1 ENHRY, CDR2 SYGVKD.

The clonotype originates from a woman between 18 and 29 years old with stable Graves' hyperthyroidism. The chain is built from TRBV10-3 and TRBJ2-1; maybe TRBD2 (6 bases). The sample taken for sequencing was peripheral blood. The CDR3 DNA is TGTGCCATCAGGGGGGGAGAGGACTACAATGAGCAGTTCTTC. Its translation: CAIRGGEDYNEQFF.